Following are 20 T cell receptor beta chains from one sample sequenced in a study of OX40 agonist ivuxolimab in advanced cancers. Assay used: immunoSEQ multiplex PCR; TCRdb lists only in-frame clones, some missing. This table holds tens of thousands of clones, about 88% found once. The specimen was CD4+ or CD8+ T cells sorted from blood, collected in a trial of the OX40 agonist ivuxolimab. These TCRs come from an adult with an advanced solid tumor such as melanoma, head and neck, liver or kidney cancer.

The chain recombines TRBV5-1 with TRBJ2-1, with a possible D match to TRBD1 (6 bases). The germline V gene has CDR1 SGHRS and CDR2 YFSETQ. Trimming left V 4 bases short and J 3 bases short, with 11 bases between. This CDR3 spans 14 amino acids. CDR3 sequence reads: CASSGGGYYNEQFF. CDR3 sequence (DNA): TGCGCCAGCAGCGGGGGCGGTTACTACAATGAGCAGTTCTTC.

The chain links TRBV6-5 to TRBJ2-5; TRBD1 is a possible D gene (6 bases). Germline loops: CDR1 MNHEY, CDR2 SVGAGI. The V gene lost 0 bases and the J gene lost 3 bases, with 8 bases spanning the gap. This CDR3 is 14 amino acids long. The CDR3 DNA is TGTGCCAGCAGTTACTCGGACAGAGAAGAGACCCAGTACTTC. Translating gives CASSYSDREETQYF.

The V gene is TRBV9, the J gene TRBJ2-3, with D perhaps TRBD1 (5 bases). There are 13 residues in the CDR3. The V gene lost 2 bases and the J gene lost 4 bases, with 8 bases spanning the gap. Germline V gene lookup returns CDR1 SGDLS and CDR2 YYNGEE. The CDR3, as DNA: TGTGCCAGCAGCGTGGGCAGGGCAGATACGCAGTATTTT. It translates to CASSVGRADTQYF.

The CDR3 loop is CASSLRTGDTGELFF. For the CDR3, the DNA is TGCGCCAGCAGCCTTAGGACAGGGGACACCGGGGAGCTGTTTTTT. This rearrangement joins TRBV5-1 to TRBJ2-2; 9 nucleotides line up with TRBD1. Germline V gene data show CDR1 as SGHRS and CDR2 as YFSETQ. This CDR3 contains 15 residues. The J segment lost 3 bases and the V segment lost 4 bases, leaving 4 bases of the junction unmatched.

V usage is TRBV28 and J usage is TRBJ2-7, with 8 bases aligning to TRBD2. J lost 1 base, V lost 6 bases, and 11 bases had no gene match. From germline, CDR1 is MDHEN and CDR2 SYDVKM. The CDR3 is made up of 16 amino acids. The CDR3 protein is CASRSRGSGGSYEQYF. The CDR3, as DNA: TGTGCCAGCAGATCACGTGGGAGCGGGGGATCCTACGAGCAGTACTTC.

The J gene is TRBJ2-3, the V gene TRBV6-1; 12 nucleotides agree with TRBD1. Germline assignment: CDR1 MNHNS and CDR2 SASEGT. The CDR3 is 15 residues long. V was pared by 3 bases and J by 4 bases, with 2 bases of the junction left unmatched. This chain's CDR3 is CASSDGTGGADTQYF. CDR3 DNA: TGTGCCAGCAGTGATGGGACAGGGGGCGCAGATACGCAGTATTTT.

V is TRBV5-6 and J is TRBJ2-1; TRBD1 aligns across 8 bases. Per germline, CDR1 SGHDT and CDR2 YYEEEE. The J segment lost 3 bases and the V segment lost 0 bases, leaving 2 bases of the junction unmatched. This CDR3 is built from 15 residues. The CDR3 sequence is CASSLGGQGYNEQFF. In DNA, the CDR3 is TGTGCCAGCAGCTTGGGAGGACAGGGCTACAATGAGCAGTTCTTC.

The chain has TRBV6-1 and TRBJ2-3, with D unclear. The germline CDR1 and CDR2 sequences are MNHNS and SASEGT. Deletions cut 6 bases from V and 2 bases from J, with 9 bases between. This CDR3 is 13 amino acids long. For the CDR3, the DNA is TGTGCCAGCAGCCTGAAGCTCACAGATACGCAGTATTTT. Its translation is CASSLKLTDTQYF.

The chain links TRBV25-1 to TRBJ1-1; a possible D gene is TRBD1 (5 bases). With 4 bases removed from V and 2 bases from J, the gap between germline ends came to 11 bases. The CDR3 is 14 amino acids. Germline V gene lookup returns CDR1 MGHDK and CDR2 SYGVNS. CDR3 nucleotide sequence: TGTGCCAGCAGTGCGCGAGGGGTTAACACTGAAGCTTTCTTT. As protein: CASSARGVNTEAFF.

The CDR3 DNA reads as TGCGCCAGCAGCCAAGGCGGGGGGGGGACTGAAGCTTTCTTT. Translating gives CASSQGGGGTEAFF. This chain connects TRBV4-1 to TRBJ1-1; perhaps TRBD1 as D (5 bases). V dropped 1 base and J dropped 5 bases, with 11 bases sitting between them. Germline V lookup: CDR1 MGHRA, CDR2 YSYEKL. The CDR3 is 14 residues long.

This clone was seen more than once but under ten times. The chain carries TRBV6-5 and TRBJ2-5, with 7 bases fitting TRBD1. V gave up 2 bases and J gave up 2 bases; unmatched junction bases: 2. The germline V gene has CDR1 MNHEY and CDR2 SVGAGI. The CDR3 extends over 14 amino acids. DNA for the CDR3: TGTGCCAGCAGTTACGACAGGGATCAAGAGACCCAGTACTTC. Amino acids: CASSYDRDQETQYF.

This clone was counted between two and nine times. The chain employs TRBV6-5 and TRBJ2-3, with TRBD2 matching over 8 bases. This CDR3 is 16 amino acids long. Trimming took 2 bases from V and 4 from J; bases not matched to a gene: 8. The V gene's germline CDR1 is MNHEY and CDR2 SVGAGI. CDR3 sequence reads: CASSYTRAGASDTQYF. In DNA, the CDR3 is TGTGCCAGCAGTTACACGAGAGCGGGAGCGTCAGATACGCAGTATTTT.

The chain combines TRBV27 with TRBJ2-2; 9 nucleotides match TRBD2. J lost 3 bases, V lost 4 bases, and 12 bases had no gene match. Per the germline V gene, CDR1 is MNHEY and CDR2 is SMNVEV (reference sequence). The CDR3 consists of 18 residues. CDR3 sequence reads: CASSYYHLAGEHTGELFF. CDR3 bases: TGTGCCAGCAGTTACTACCATTTAGCGGGGGAGCACACCGGGGAGCTGTTTTTT.

The chain uses TRBV18 and TRBJ1-5, with D unclear. CDR3 length: 17 amino acids. With 2 bases removed from V and 0 bases from J, the gap between germline ends came to 14 bases. CDR1 and CDR2 (germline): KGHSH, LQKENI. CDR3 sequence: CASSPGSTLYSNQPQHF. In nucleotides, the CDR3 is TGTGCCAGCTCACCAGGCTCGACACTTTATAGCAATCAGCCCCAGCATTTT.

Note on this clone: One junction end disagrees with the germline gene, perhaps due to a read error. The CDR3 here is CASSLGDYGYTF. DNA for the CDR3: TGTGCCAGCAGCTTAGGTGACTACGGCTACACCTTC. V is TRBV7-9 and J is TRBJ1-2; unclear D gene. CDR3 length: 12 residues. Germline values: CDR1 SEHNR, CDR2 FQNEAQ (reference sequence).

This chain uses TRBV27 with TRBJ1-2, with unresolved D. This CDR3 has 14 residues. The germline V gene has CDR1 MNHEY and CDR2 SMNVEV (reference sequence). The ends were cut back, 6 bases at V and 2 bases at J, with 13 bases in the middle. In DNA, the CDR3 is TGTGCCAGCAGCCCCCTCGGCAGAAACTATGGCTACACCTTC. Translating it yields CASSPLGRNYGYTF.

This clone came up a few times. Other nucleotide sequences from this sample produce the same CDR3. The chain links TRBV4-1 to TRBJ1-1; D not resolved. Germline CDR1 is MGHRA and CDR2 is YSYEKL. V shed 1 base and J shed 2 bases, with 14 bases lying between them. CDR3 length: 16 amino acids. This chain's CDR3 is CASSQVPPGRNTEAFF. CDR3 DNA sequence: TGCGCCAGCAGCCAAGTTCCCCCCGGTAGAAACACTGAAGCTTTCTTT.

The chain links TRBV6-5 to TRBJ1-2; tentatively, D is TRBD1 (6 bases). The germline V gene encodes CDR1 MNHEY and CDR2 SVGAGI. The CDR3 runs to 15 residues. V lost 2 bases to trimming and J lost 5 bases, with 15 bases between them. DNA of the CDR3: TGTGCCAGCAGTTACAAGTCTTCAGGGGTTTATGGCTACACCTTC. The encoded protein is CASSYKSSGVYGYTF.

The chain combines TRBV4-1 with TRBJ2-7; the match to TRBD1 covers 9 bases. Germline V lookup: CDR1 MGHRA, CDR2 YSYEKL. Trimming at V came to 3 bases and at J to 4 bases, leaving 4 bases not matched to a gene. The CDR3 consists of 14 residues. The CDR3 coding sequence is TGCGCCAGCAGCCAGGAGGACAGGGGATACGAGCAGTACTTC. This encodes CASSQEDRGYEQYF.

The chain has TRBV9 and TRBJ2-7; 10 bases map to TRBD2. From germline, CDR1 is SGDLS and CDR2 YYNGEE. The V and J ends lost 3 bases and 5 bases, in that order; junction bases with no gene match: 8. There are 15 residues in the CDR3. The CDR3 sequence is CASSATPSGRDEQYF. The DNA of the CDR3 is TGTGCCAGCAGCGCGACTCCTAGCGGGAGAGACGAGCAGTACTTC.